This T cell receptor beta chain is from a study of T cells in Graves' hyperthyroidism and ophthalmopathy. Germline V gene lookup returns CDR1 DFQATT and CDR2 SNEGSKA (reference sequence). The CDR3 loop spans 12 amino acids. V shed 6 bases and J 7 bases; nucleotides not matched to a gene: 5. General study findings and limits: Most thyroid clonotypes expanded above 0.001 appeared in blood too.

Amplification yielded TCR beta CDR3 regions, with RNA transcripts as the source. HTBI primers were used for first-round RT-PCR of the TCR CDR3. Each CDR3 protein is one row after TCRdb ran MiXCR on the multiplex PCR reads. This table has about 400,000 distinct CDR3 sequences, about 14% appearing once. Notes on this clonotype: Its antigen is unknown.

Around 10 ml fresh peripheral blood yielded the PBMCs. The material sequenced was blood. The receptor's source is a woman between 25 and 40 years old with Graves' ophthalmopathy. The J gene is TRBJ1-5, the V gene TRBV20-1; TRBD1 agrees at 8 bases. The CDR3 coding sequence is TGCAGTGCCAAAACAGGGGGGCAGCCCCAGCATTTT. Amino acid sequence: CSAKTGGQPQHF.